This T cell receptor (beta chain) was retrieved from a study of T-cell reconstitution after alpha-beta-depleted transplantation in children. Unique molecular identifiers were built into the TCRbeta library. TCRdb independently ran MiXCR on the PCR reads; one entry per CDR3 protein. The sample records under 300,000 distinct CDR3 sequences, roughly 11% being singletons. This clonotype was recorded many times. Its target is not known. The study's findings and limits: Diversity and T-cell counts at one year after transplant derived mostly from new T cells.

This TCR was recovered from a male patient aged 2 to 9 who had a stem cell transplant for chronic granulomatous disease, so the T cells may come from the graft donor. The input for sequencing was peripheral blood, taken 180 days after TCRalphabeta/CD19-depleted stem cell transplant.

CDR3 in amino acids: CSVKGLNFDEQFF. Written as DNA, the CDR3 is TGCAGCGTCAAGGGGCTAAACTTCGATGAGCAGTTCTTC. The V call is TRBV29-1, the J call TRBJ2-1, with D maybe TRBD1 (5 bases). The V gene's germline CDR1 is SQVTM and CDR2 ANQGSEA. This CDR3 has 13 residues. Trimming shortened V by 6 bases and J by 8 bases, and 17 bases separated the two germline ends.